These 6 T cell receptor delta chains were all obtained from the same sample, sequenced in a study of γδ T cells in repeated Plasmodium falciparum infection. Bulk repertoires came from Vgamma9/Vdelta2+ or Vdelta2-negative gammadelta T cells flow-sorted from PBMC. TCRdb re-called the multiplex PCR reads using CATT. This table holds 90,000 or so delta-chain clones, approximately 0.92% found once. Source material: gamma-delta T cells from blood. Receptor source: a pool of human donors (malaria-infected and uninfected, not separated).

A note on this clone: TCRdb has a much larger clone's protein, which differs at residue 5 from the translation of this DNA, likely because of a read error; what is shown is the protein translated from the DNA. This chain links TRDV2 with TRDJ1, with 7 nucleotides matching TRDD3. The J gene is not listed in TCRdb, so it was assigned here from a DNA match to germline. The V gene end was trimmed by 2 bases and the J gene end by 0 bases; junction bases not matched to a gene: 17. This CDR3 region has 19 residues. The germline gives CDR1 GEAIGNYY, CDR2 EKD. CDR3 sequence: CACDIVGSVVGDHTDKLIF. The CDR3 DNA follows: TGTGCCTGTGACATCGTGGGCAGTGTGGTGGGGGACCACACCGATAAACTCATCTTT.

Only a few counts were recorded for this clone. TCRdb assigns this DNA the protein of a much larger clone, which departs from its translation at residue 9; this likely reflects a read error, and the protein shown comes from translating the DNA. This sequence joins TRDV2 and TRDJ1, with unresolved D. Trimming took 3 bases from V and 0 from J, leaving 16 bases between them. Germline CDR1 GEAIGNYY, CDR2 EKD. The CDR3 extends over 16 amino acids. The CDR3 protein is CACDGVTRPNTDKLIF. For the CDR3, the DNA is TGTGCCTGTGACGGGGTGACCCGACCCAACACCGATAAACTCATCTTT.

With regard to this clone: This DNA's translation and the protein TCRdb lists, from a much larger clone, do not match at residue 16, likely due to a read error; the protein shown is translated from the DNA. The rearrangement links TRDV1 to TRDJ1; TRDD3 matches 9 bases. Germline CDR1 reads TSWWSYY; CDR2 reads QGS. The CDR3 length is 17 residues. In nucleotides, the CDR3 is TGTGCTCTTGGGGCCCCCGTGGGACTGGGGGACCCAGACGAACTCACCTTT. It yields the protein CALGAPVGLGDPDELTF.

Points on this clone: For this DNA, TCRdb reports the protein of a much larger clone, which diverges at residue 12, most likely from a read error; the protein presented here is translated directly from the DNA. The CDR3 loop is CALGEGFLQTYADKLIF. The CDR3 coding sequence is TGTGCTCTTGGGGAAGGTTTCCTCCAGACCTACGCCGATAAACTCATCTTT. This chain uses TRDV1 with TRDJ1, with a possible D match to TRDD2 (5 bases). The V and J ends lost 2 bases and 3 bases respectively, with 19 bases between them. Germline assignment: CDR1 TSWWSYY and CDR2 QGS. CDR3 length equals 17 residues.

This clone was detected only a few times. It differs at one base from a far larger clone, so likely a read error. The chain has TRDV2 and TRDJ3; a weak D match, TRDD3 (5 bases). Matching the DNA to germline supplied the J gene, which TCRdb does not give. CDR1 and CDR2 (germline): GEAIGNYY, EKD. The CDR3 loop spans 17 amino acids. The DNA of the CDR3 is TGTGCCTGTGACCGACCGGGGAAGAGCTGGGACACCCGGCAGATGTTTTTC. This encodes CACDRPGKSWDTRQMFF.

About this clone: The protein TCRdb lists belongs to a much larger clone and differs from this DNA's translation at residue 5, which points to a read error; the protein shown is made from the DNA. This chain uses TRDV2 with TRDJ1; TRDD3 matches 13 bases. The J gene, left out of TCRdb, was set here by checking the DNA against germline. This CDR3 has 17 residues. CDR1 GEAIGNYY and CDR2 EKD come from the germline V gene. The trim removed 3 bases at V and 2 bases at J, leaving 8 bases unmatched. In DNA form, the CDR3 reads TGTGCCTGTGACGCCGGAACTGGGGGATACGAGACCGATAAACTCATCTTT. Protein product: CACDAGTGGYETDKLIF.